This entry lists 17 T cell receptor beta chains sequenced from one sample in a study of identical twins. TCRdb passed the 5' RACE reads through MiXCR, listing each CDR3 protein once. This table has roughly 230,000 distinct CDR3 sequences, about 8.9% appearing once. This sample also belongs to another study, concerning yellow fever vaccine responses in identical twins.

Specimen: CD8+ T cells sorted from blood. These receptors came from a young woman in good health.

Many counts were recorded for this clonotype. The chain links TRBV12-3 or TRBV12-4 to TRBJ1-1, with 7 bases aligning to TRBD1. V dropped 6 bases and J dropped 2; count of bases not matched to a gene: 6. This CDR3 has 14 residues. The CDR3 nucleotides read TGTGCCAGCAGCCCCCGACAGGGTAACACTGAAGCTTTCTTT. This translates into CASSPRQGNTEAFF.

This clonotype was counted ten times or more. The chain links TRBV28 to TRBJ1-5; 7 bases match TRBD1. The CDR3 extends over 15 amino acids. Germline V gene lookup returns CDR1 MDHEN and CDR2 SYDVKM. Unmatched junction bases numbered 6, after V lost 6 bases and J lost 1 base. CDR3 in amino acids: CASRAQGGSNQPQHF. DNA of the CDR3: TGTGCCAGCAGGGCCCAGGGGGGAAGCAATCAGCCCCAGCATTTT.

This clonotype was recorded a few times. The chain uses TRBV28 and TRBJ2-7; 8 bases agree with TRBD1. CDR3 length: 15 amino acids. V trimming: 6 bases; J trimming: 2 bases; junction bases outside the gene matches: 9. Per germline, CDR1 MDHEN and CDR2 SYDVKM. The CDR3 sequence is CASSSGQGDPYEQYF. The CDR3 DNA follows: TGTGCCAGCAGCTCAGGACAGGGTGATCCCTACGAGCAGTACTTC. The full variable domain, rest sourced from reference TRBV28 and TRBJ2-7, is DVKVTQSSRYLVKRTGEKVFLECVQDMDHENMFWYRQDPGLGLRLIYFSYDVKMKEKGDIPEGYSVSREKKERFSLILESASTNQTSMYLCASSSGQGDPYEQYFGPGTRLTVT.

This clonotype has at least ten counts. The gene calls are TRBV7-9 and TRBJ2-7, with D unclear. The CDR3 covers 12 residues. Trimming removed 6 bases at V and 6 bases at J, with 12 bases between. Germline V lookup: CDR1 SEHNR, CDR2 FQNEAQ (reference sequence). The CDR3 sequence: CASRTPGFEQYF. The CDR3 DNA is TGTGCCAGCAGGACGCCCGGGTTCGAGCAGTACTTC.

The V call is TRBV28, the J call TRBJ2-7, with TRBD1 matching over 11 bases. There are 19 residues in the CDR3. Trimming removed 10 bases from V and 2 bases from J; junction bases left unmatched: 22. CDR1 and CDR2 from the germline V gene are MDHEN and SYDVKM. CDR3 in amino acids: CAIAEGGTGGTSGTYEQYF. CDR3 DNA sequence: TGTGCCATCGCCGAAGGGGGGACAGGGGGAACTAGCGGTACCTACGAGCAGTACTTC.

The chain carries TRBV6-1 and TRBJ2-1, with D possibly TRBD2 on 5 matching bases. CDR1 and CDR2 (germline): MNHNS, SASEGT. The V end was cut by 5 bases, the J end by 7 bases, with 18 bases between. This CDR3 has 15 residues. The CDR3 sequence is CASSLTPPGVNEQFF. The CDR3 DNA sequence: TGTGCCAGCAGTCTAACACCGCCCGGGGTTAATGAGCAGTTCTTC.

This clonotype was counted between two and nine times. The J gene is TRBJ2-3, the V gene TRBV2; 15 bases agree with TRBD2. V lost 7 bases to trimming and J lost 0 bases; unmatched junction nucleotides: 5. CDR1 is SNHLY, CDR2 FYNNEI, per germline. The CDR3 runs 17 residues. CDR3 residues: CASKGLAGGGSTDTQYF. Written as DNA, the CDR3 is TGTGCCAGCAAGGGACTAGCGGGAGGAGGGAGCACAGATACGCAGTATTTT.

The chain links TRBV6-2 or TRBV6-3 to TRBJ2-2; D gene uncertain. V was clipped by 6 bases and J by 4 bases, with 27 bases between them. CDR1 is MNHEY and CDR2 is SVGEGT in the germline V gene. CDR3 length: 19 residues. The CDR3 is CASSPLELPGLLVTGELFF. For the CDR3, the DNA is TGTGCCAGCAGCCCGCTAGAGTTACCGGGTTTGCTGGTCACCGGGGAGCTGTTTTTT.

CDR3 coding DNA: TGCGCCAGCAGCCAAGAACGTCAGGGCACTGAAGCTTTCTTT. As protein: CASSQERQGTEAFF. The chain recombines TRBV4-3 with TRBJ1-1; tentative D call: TRBD1 (5 bases). The germline gives CDR1 LGHNA, CDR2 YSLEER. V lost 0 bases to trimming and J lost 4 bases, with 9 bases between them. The CDR3 is made up of 14 amino acids.

This clonotype was picked up a small number of times. The genes are TRBV4-1 and TRBJ2-7; D is possibly TRBD2 (5 bases). Germline CDR1 and CDR2: MGHRA and YSYEKL. The CDR3 has 13 residues. The V gene lost 0 bases and the J gene lost 3 bases, with 6 bases spanning the gap. The chain's CDR3 is CASSQDGLYEQYF. CDR3 DNA: TGCGCCAGCAGCCAAGATGGACTCTACGAGCAGTACTTC.

The V call is TRBV20-1, the J call TRBJ2-1; possible D gene TRBD2, 6 bases. CDR3 length: 17 amino acids. Trimming took 1 base from V and 4 from J, leaving 20 bases between them. Germline CDR1 and CDR2: DFQATT and SNEGSKA (reference sequence). The CDR3 nucleotides read TGCAGTGCTAGAGGGATCGGGACTCCCCACCCGTACAATGAGCAGTTCTTC. It is translated as CSARGIGTPHPYNEQFF.

The chain uses TRBV29-1 and TRBJ2-2; weak D call: TRBD1 (5 bases). Trimming removed 4 bases from V and 3 bases from J, with 18 bases in between. The CDR3 is 16 amino acids. CDR1 and CDR2 from the germline V gene are SQVTM and ANQGSEA. The CDR3 protein is CSVVVRATRHTGELFF. CDR3 in DNA: TGCAGCGTTGTGGTCAGGGCCACCCGACACACCGGGGAGCTGTTTTTT.

The V gene is TRBV27, the J gene TRBJ2-3; a weak D match, TRBD2 (6 bases). Germline V lookup: CDR1 MNHEY, CDR2 SMNVEV (reference sequence). Between the trimmed V and J ends, which lost 6 bases and 2 bases, there was a span of 15 bases. CDR3 length: 15 residues. For the CDR3, the DNA is TGTGCCAGCAGGAATCCGGGACTCCTCACAGATACGCAGTATTTT. This encodes CASRNPGLLTDTQYF.

This clonotype has a handful of counts. V usage is TRBV4-3 and J usage is TRBJ2-7; a possible D gene is TRBD1 (6 bases). The V end was cut by 0 bases, the J end by 4 bases, with 13 bases between. The CDR3 totals 15 residues. CDR1 is LGHNA, CDR2 YSLEER, per germline. The CDR3 loop is CASSQDGTTGYEQYF. In nucleotides, the CDR3 is TGCGCCAGCAGCCAAGATGGTACTACAGGGTACGAGCAGTACTTC.

The chain is built from TRBV12-3 or TRBV12-4 and TRBJ1-2, with TRBD1 identical over 8 bases. The CDR3 extends over 15 amino acids. Losses at the gene ends were 6 bases for V and 4 bases for J; bases not matched to a gene: 10. CDR3 sequence (DNA): TGTGCCAGCAGACAGGGACAGGATCGAATCTATGGCTACACCTTC. The encoded protein is CASRQGQDRIYGYTF.

The sample holds a few counts of this clonotype. This chain links TRBV11-3 with TRBJ2-1, with D possibly being TRBD1 (6 bases). The CDR3 is 16 amino acids. Per germline, CDR1 SGHNT and CDR2 YENEEA. Trimming took off 1 base at V and 1 base at J, with 11 bases between the two ends. CDR3 in amino acids: CASSLGLGQSYNEQFF. Written as DNA, the CDR3 is TGTGCCAGCAGCTTAGGATTGGGACAATCCTACAATGAGCAGTTCTTC. Together with reference TRBV11-3 and TRBJ2-1, the CDR3 gives the full variable domain: EAGVVQSPRYKIIEKKQPVAFWCNPISGHNTLYWYLQNLGQGPELLIRYENEEAVDDSQLPKDRFSAERLKGVDSTLKIQPAELGDSAVYLCASSLGLGQSYNEQFFGPGTRLTVL.

This clonotype was seen only a few times. V and J are TRBV6-2 or TRBV6-3 and TRBJ2-7; D remains unclear. V lost 2 bases, J lost 4 bases, and 6 bases lay in between. The CDR3 loop spans 12 amino acids. Looked up from germline, CDR1 is MNHEY and CDR2 is SVGEGT. The CDR3 coding sequence is TGTGCCAGCAGTTACCGGGTTTACGAGCAGTACTTC. It specifies CASSYRVYEQYF.